This T cell receptor (beta chain) was retrieved from a study of a mutant IDH1 vaccine in newly diagnosed glioma. Study summary: Onset of vaccination occurred 4-6 weeks following radiotherapy alone, or with temozolomide cycles.

Trimming removed 3 bases from V and 8 bases from J, with 13 bases in between. The CDR3 runs 13 residues. CDR1 MDHEN and CDR2 SYDVKM come from the germline V gene. As for time point: week 5, during vaccination. The investigators gave 300 ug of mutant IDH1 20-mer peptide in each vaccine dose, together with topical imiquimod. Donor tumors were new WHO grade 3 or 4 IDH1-mutant, ATRX-lost astrocytomas. Profiling relied on immunoSEQ multiplex PCR, and the TCRdb table lists in-frame clones only, not all of them. The repertoire holds about 54,000 clones, with over 70% as singletons. As for this clone: Its target is unknown.

Here the sequenced sample was PBMCs, taken from a glioma patient whose treatment included an IDH1 peptide vaccine. This TCR came from a man between 25 and 39 years old with glioma. J is TRBJ1-2 and V is TRBV28, with D possibly matching TRBD1 (6 bases). Here the CDR3 DNA reads TGTGCCAGCAGTTTTCAGGGGATGCTCGGCTACACCTTC. Its translation is CASSFQGMLGYTF.